The clone carrying this T cell receptor (beta chain) was seen more than once but under ten times. The J segment lost 8 bases and the V segment lost 4 bases, leaving 2 bases of the junction unmatched. The CDR3 totals 13 residues. This entry comes from a study of CD8+CD57+ T cells in acquired aplastic anemia. CDR3 and TCR beta VDJ profiling relied on genomic DNA as the template. TCRdb re-derived calls from the reads in MiXCR, one entry per CDR3 protein. The sample lists 400,000 to 600,000 distinct CDR3 sequences, around a third occurring once. Before being chosen for sequencing, patients had shown CD8+CD57+ cell expansion by flow cytometry.

The chain links TRBV12-3 or TRBV12-4 to TRBJ2-1, with 10 bases matching TRBD2. Specimen: sorted CD4+, CD8+, or CD8+CD57+ T cells (not recorded which) from PBMCs. This clonotype was obtained from a human donor with aplastic anemia. CDR3 bases: TGTGCCAGCAGTTCCGGGACTAGCGATGAGCAGTTCTTC. Translated, it gives CASSSGTSDEQFF.